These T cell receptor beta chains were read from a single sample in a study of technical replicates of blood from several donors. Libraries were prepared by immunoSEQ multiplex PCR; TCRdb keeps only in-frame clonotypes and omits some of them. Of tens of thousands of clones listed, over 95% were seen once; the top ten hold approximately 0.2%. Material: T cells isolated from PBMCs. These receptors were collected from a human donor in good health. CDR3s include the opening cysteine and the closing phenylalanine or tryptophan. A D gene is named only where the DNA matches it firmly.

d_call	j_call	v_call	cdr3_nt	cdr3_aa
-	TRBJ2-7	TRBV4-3	TGCGCCAGCAGCCGTGCCAGAACGGACTGGGAGCAGTACTTC	CASSRARTDWEQYF
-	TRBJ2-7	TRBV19	TGTGCCAGTAGTATAGTGGACAGAGGTTCCTACGAGCAGTACTTC	CASSIVDRGSYEQYF
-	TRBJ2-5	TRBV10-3	TGTGCCATCAGTAAGACTAGAGACGAGACCCAGTACTTC	CAISKTRDETQYF
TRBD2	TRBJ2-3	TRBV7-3	TGTGCCAGCAGCCCTACCGGACTAGCAACAGATACGCAGTATTTT	CASSPTGLATDTQYF
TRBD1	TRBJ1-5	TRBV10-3	TGTGCCATCAGTGAGGATTTCGGGACAGGGAGGCTTACTCAGCCCCAGCATTTT	CAISEDFGTGRLTQPQHF
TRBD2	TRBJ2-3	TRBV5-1	TGCGCCAGCAGCTTGGGACTAGCGGATAGCACAGATACGCAGTATTTT	CASSLGLADSTDTQYF
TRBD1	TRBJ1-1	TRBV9	TGTGCCAGCAGCGTAGGAGGGGGCCCCACTGAAGCTTTCTTT	CASSVGGGPTEAFF
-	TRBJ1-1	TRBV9	TGTGCCAGCAGCTATGACATACACGGTCCCGAAGCTTTCTTT	CASSYDIHGPEAFF
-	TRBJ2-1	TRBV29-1	TGCAGCGTTGAAGACAGGATTCACTACAATGAGCAGTTCTTC	CSVEDRIHYNEQFF
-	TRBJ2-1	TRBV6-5	TGTGCCAGCAGTTACTCGAGCGAGCAGTTCTTC	CASSYSSEQFF
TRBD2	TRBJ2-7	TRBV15	TGTGCCACCAGCAGAGAGGCGGGAGGAATGAAAGAGCAGTACTTC	CATSREAGGMKEQYF
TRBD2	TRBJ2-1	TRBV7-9	TGTGCCAGCAGCCCCCTACGCGGGAGGGCCATCAATGAGCAGTTCTTC	CASSPLRGRAINEQFF
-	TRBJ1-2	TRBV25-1	TGTGCCAGCAGTTTTGGACAGTACAACTACACCTTC	CASSFGQYNYTF
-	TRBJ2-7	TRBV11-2	TGTGCCAGCAGCTTACTACAGATGGCCGAGTACGAGCAGTACTTC	CASSLLQMAEYEQYF
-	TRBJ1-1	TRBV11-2	TGTGCCAGCAGCTTAGACGCGGGAATGAACACTGAAGCTTTCTTT	CASSLDAGMNTEAFF
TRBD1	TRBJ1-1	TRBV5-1	TGCGCCAGCAGTGACAGGGTATCAGGAACTGAAGCTTTCTTT	CASSDRVSGTEAFF
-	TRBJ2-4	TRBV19	TGTGCCAGTAGTATCCAAGCAACAGGGAACAAAAACATTCAGTACTTC	CASSIQATGNKNIQYF